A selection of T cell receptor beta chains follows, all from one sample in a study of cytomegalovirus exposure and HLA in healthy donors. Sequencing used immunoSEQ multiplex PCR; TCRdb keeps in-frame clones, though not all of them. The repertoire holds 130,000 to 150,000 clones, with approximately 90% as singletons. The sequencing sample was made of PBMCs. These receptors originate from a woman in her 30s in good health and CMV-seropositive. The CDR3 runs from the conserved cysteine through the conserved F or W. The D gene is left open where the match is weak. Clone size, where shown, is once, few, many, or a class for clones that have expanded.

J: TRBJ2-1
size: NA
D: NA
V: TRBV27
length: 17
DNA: TGTGCCAGCAGTTTTGACGGGAGCCCGAGCTCCTACAATGAGCAGTTCTTC
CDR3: CASSFDGSPSSYNEQFF

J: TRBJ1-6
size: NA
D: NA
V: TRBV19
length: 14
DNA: TGTGCCAGTAGTATCGTCACAGGGAGCTCACCCCTCCACTTT
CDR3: CASSIVTGSSPLHF

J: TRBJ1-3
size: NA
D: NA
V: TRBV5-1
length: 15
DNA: TGCGCCAGCAGCTTGCCAATGTCCTCTGGAAACACCATATATTTT
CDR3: CASSLPMSSGNTIYF

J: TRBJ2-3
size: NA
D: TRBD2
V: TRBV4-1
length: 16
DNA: TGCGCCAGCAGCCGAGGGACTAGCGGGGGCACAGATACGCAGTATTTT
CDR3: CASSRGTSGGTDTQYF

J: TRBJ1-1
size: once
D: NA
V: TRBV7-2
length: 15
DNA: TGTGCCAGCAGCTTAGACTCAGGGTTTCCGGGTGAAGCTTTCTTT
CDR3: CASSLDSGFPGEAFF

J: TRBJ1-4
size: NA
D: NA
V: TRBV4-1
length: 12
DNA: TGCGCCAGCAGCCCCTCCAGTGAAAAACTGTTTTTT
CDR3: CASSPSSEKLFF

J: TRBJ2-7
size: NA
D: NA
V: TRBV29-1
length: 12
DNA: TGCAGCGTTGAAAGGGGGGGCCACGAGCAGTACTTC
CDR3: CSVERGGHEQYF

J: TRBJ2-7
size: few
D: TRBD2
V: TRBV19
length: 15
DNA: TGTGCCAGTAGTGCCGGGACTAGCGGGGCCTACGAGCAGTACTTC
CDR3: CASSAGTSGAYEQYF

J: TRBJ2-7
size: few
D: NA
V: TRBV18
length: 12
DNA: TGTGCCAGCTCACCACTTAACAACGAGCAGTACTTC
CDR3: CASSPLNNEQYF

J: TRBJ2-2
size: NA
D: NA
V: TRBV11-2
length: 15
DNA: TGTGCCAGCAGCCCGCGATCAAGTCTCGCCGGGGAGCTGTTTTTT
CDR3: CASSPRSSLAGELFF

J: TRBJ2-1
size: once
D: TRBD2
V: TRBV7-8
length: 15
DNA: TGTGCCAGCAGCTTTGGGGCTAGCGGGAGAAATGAGCAGTTCTTC
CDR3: CASSFGASGRNEQFF

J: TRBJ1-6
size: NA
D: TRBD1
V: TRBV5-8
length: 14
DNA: TGTGCCAGCAGCTTGTGGGACAGGGGTTTTCCCCTCCACTTT
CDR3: CASSLWDRGFPLHF

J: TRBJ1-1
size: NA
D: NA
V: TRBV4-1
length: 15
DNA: TGCGCCAGCAGCTTAACACCGTCAAAGATCACTGAAGCTTTCTTT
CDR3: CASSLTPSKITEAFF

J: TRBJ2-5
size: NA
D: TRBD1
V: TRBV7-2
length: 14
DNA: TGTGCCAGCAGACTAGACAGGGGTCAAGAGACCCAGTACTTC
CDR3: CASRLDRGQETQYF

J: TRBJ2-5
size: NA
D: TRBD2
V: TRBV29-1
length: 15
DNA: TGCAGCGTTGAAGATCAGGGAGGACTAGAGGCGACCCAGTACTTC
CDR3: CSVEDQGGLEATQYF

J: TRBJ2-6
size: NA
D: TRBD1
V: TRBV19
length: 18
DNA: TGTGCCAGTAGTATAAAGGGACAGGGGGGCTCTGGGGCCAACGTCCTGACTTTC
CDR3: CASSIKGQGGSGANVLTF

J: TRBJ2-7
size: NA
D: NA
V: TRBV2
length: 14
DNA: TGTGCCAGCACATCTACAACAGGGTACAACGAGCAGTACTTC
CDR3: CASTSTTGYNEQYF

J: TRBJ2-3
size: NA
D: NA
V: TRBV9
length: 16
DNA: TGTGCCAGCAGCTCCCTGACTCAAGGGGCCACAGATACGCAGTATTTT
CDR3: CASSSLTQGATDTQYF

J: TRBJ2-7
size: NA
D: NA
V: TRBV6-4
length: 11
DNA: TGTGCCAGCAGTGACGCGGGAGAGCAGTACTTC
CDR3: CASSDAGEQYF

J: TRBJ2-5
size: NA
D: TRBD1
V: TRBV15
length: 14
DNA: TGTGCCACCTCTAAGGACAGGGGGCGGGAGACCCAGTACTTC
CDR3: CATSKDRGRETQYF

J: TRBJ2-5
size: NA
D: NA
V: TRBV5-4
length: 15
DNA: TGTGCCAGCAGCTTGTACGAGCTTCCCGGGGAGACCCAGTACTTC
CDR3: CASSLYELPGETQYF

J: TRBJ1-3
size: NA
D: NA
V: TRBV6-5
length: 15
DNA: TGTGCCAGCAGGCTCAGCGCTCGGTTCGGAAACACCATATATTTT
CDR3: CASRLSARFGNTIYF

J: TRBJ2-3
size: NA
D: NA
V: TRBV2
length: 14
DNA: TGTGCCAGCAGAACATCCGGGAGCACAGATACGCAGTATTTT
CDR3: CASRTSGSTDTQYF

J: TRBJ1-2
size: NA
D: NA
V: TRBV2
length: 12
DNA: TGTGCCAGCAGTGTACAGGAGAGGGGCTACACCTTC
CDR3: CASSVQERGYTF

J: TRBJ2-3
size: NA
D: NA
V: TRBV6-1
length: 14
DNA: TGTGCCAGCAGTGAACACTCTAGCACAGATACGCAGTATTTT
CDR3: CASSEHSSTDTQYF

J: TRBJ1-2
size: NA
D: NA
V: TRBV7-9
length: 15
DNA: TGTGCCAGCAGCCTACCTACGGCAGGGATCTATGGCTACACCTTC
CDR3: CASSLPTAGIYGYTF

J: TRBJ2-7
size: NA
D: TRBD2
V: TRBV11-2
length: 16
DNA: TGTGCCAGCAGTTACGTTGGGACTAGCGGGACCTACGAGCAGTACTTC
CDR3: CASSYVGTSGTYEQYF

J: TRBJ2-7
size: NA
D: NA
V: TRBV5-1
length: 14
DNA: TGCGCCAGCAGCTTGGGGACAGACTCCTACGAGCAGTACTTC
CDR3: CASSLGTDSYEQYF

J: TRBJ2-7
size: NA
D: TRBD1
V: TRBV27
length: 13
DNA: TGTGCCAGCAGCCTGGGACAGTCCTACGAGCAGTACTTC
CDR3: CASSLGQSYEQYF

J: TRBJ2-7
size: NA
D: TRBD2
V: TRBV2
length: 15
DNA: TGTGCCAGCAGTGAGGGGGCGGGAGGGTCCTACGAGCAGTACTTC
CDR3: CASSEGAGGSYEQYF

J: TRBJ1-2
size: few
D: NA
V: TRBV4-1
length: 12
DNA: TGCGCCAGCAGCCAGGACACCTATGGCTACACCTTC
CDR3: CASSQDTYGYTF

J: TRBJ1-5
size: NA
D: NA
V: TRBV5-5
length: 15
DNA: TGTGCCAGCAGCGTGGGGGGCCCTAGCAATCAGCCCCAGCATTTT
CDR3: CASSVGGPSNQPQHF

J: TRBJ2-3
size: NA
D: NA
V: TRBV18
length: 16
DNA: TGTGCCAGCTCCCCCGGCCTAGTGGATCGCACAGATACGCAGTATTTT
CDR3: CASSPGLVDRTDTQYF